Included here is one TCR beta chain sequence, with context. Its antigen has not been determined. It has no much larger one-base neighbor in the sample; base qualities were not kept. The data belong to a study of T cell responses to AZD1222 COVID-19 vaccine (dated by TCRdb to about 2021). For context, the study as a whole: AZD1222 recipients with second doses at about 4 weeks or about 12 weeks were pooled, because spike-specific TCR depth and breadth did not differ between schedules. Trial participants were enrolled by age into 18-55, 56-69 and 70-plus year subgroups, with roughly 150, 30 and 60 TCR-sequenced participants respectively. TCR sequencing covered 233 trial participants: 200 to 210 given two doses of AZD1222 and 26 given two doses of MenACWY control vaccine. Overall results and qualifications from the work: Most participants were white British and females outnumbered males, and the authors suggested that clonal diversity may have been underestimated. Because no day 14 peak-response samples were available, repertoires were characterized only after the peak T cell response. Conclusions about previously exposed vaccinees were limited because only a handful of AZD1222 recipients were SARS-CoV-2 seropositive at baseline. After two AZD1222 doses, spike-specific TCR breadth and depth were significantly higher than at day 0 and than in MenACWY recipients. Reportedly, almost half of the unique spike-specific TCRs recognized epitopes lying outside the regions that are mutated in the B.1.351 and B.1.1.7 variants. The 56-69-year group was small, and its depth increase did not reach significance, likely because of low power. The whole spike protein was spanned by vaccine-associated CD4 TCRs, and dominant responses were seen in regions 160-218 and 743-854.

CDR3 length: 14 amino acids, cysteine to phenylalanine. Only the CDR3 DNA stays, 42 bases, in frame from base 1. V ends up 6 bases short and J 0 bases short, with an unmatched junction base count of 2. CDR1 and CDR2 (LNHDA, SQIVND) derive from the germline V gene (reference sequence). The CDR3 regions of human TCRbeta chains were subjected to immunosequencing. Regarding the original processing steps: Repertoire TCRs were checked for matches against a reference library of SARS-CoV-2-specific TCRs that had been generated using the MIRA antigen-specificity platform. Breadth was defined as the fraction of unique TCRs that were SARS-CoV-2-associated, and depth was defined as the fraction of total T cells that were SARS-CoV-2-associated. Using the MIRA data, every spike-specific TCR was mapped to the spike region that the TCR reacted to and assigned to either a CD4 or a CD8 class. Log10-transformed breadth and depth values were compared by one-way ANOVA with Sidak's multiple comparisons tests. In its TCRdb copy, this immuneACCESS table keeps in-frame sequences only and misses some clones. Where compared with another copy, unresolved V genes explain less than half of these, and the others have no known cause. V and J calls and clone size are those listed in that table; D and trimming were worked out from the DNA. The sample records about 100,000 clones, around 90% of which are singletons. Around 2% of the sample is in the top ten clones.

The sample's time point, from its label and the paper: baseline before first vaccination. The vaccinee samples were drawn from two UK trials, COV001 and COV002, one of which was a single-blind randomized controlled phase 2/3 trial testing AZD1222 (ChAdOx1 nCoV-19) in healthy adults. For TCRbeta chain sequencing, PBMC samples were collected from trial participants at day 0 and at day 28 after the second dose. This receptor was obtained from an adult in good health. Recombination connected TRBV19 to TRBJ1-5, with 7 central nucleotides matching TRBD1. The sequenced sample was peripheral blood, obtained on day 0 of AZD1222 vaccination. CDR3 protein: CASRGDSSNQPQHF. The bases are TGTGCCAGTAGGGGGGACAGTAGCAATCAGCCCCAGCATTTT.